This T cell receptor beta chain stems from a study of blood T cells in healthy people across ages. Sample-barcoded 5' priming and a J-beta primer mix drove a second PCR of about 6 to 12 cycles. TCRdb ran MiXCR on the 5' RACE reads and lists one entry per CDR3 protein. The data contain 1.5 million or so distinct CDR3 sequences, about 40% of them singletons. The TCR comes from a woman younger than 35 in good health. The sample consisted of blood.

CDR3 DNA sequence: TGCAGTGCTAGAGATCTGGTCTATGGCTACACCTTC. Protein: CSARDLVYGYTF. The rearrangement uses TRBV20-1 and TRBJ1-2; D remains unclear. This CDR3 region has 12 residues. CDR1 and CDR2 (germline): DFQATT, SNEGSKA (reference sequence). V lost 0 bases and J lost 4, with 6 bases in between.